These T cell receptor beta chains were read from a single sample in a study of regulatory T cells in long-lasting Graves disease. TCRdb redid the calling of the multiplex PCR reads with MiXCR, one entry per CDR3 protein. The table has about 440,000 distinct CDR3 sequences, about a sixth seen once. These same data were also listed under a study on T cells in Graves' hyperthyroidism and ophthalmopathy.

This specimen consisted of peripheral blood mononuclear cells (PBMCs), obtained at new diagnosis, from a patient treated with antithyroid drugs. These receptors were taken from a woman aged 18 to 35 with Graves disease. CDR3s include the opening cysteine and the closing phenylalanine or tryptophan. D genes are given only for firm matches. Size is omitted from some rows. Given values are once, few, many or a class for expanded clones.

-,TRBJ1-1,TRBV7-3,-,CASSLMVGDTEAFF,TGTGCCAGCAGCTTAATGGTTGGGGACACTGAAGCTTTCTTT
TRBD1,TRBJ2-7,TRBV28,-,CASSLGQLMQYF,TGTGCCAGCAGCCTGGGACAGCTAATGCAGTACTTC
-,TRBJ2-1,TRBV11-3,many,CASSSPVGVYNEQFF,TGTGCCAGCAGCTCCCCGGTTGGGGTTTACAATGAGCAGTTCTTC
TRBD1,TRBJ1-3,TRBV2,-,CASSQTGRGGNTIYF,TGTGCCAGCAGCCAGACAGGGAGGGGTGGAAACACCATATATTTT
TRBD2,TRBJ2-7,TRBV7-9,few,CASSPRGTSGSQHSYEQYF,TGTGCCAGCAGCCCGCGGGGGACTAGCGGGAGTCAACACTCCTACGAGCAGTACTTC
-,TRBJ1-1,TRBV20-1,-,CSARAGDTSTEAFF,TGCAGTGCTAGAGCCGGGGACACCAGCACTGAAGCTTTCTTT
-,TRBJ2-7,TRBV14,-,CASSQVWASYEQYF,TGTGCCAGCAGCCAAGTCTGGGCCTCCTACGAGCAGTACTTC
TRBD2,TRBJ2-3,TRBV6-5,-,CASSLGGRARSTDAQYF,TGTGCCAGCAGTTTAGGCGGGAGGGCTCGGAGCACAGATGCGCAGTATTTT
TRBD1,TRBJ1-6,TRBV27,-,CASSPLTGPSSYNSPLHF,TGTGCCAGCAGCCCCCTGACAGGGCCTAGCTCCTATAATTCACCCCTCCACTTT
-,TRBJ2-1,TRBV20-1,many,CSARDLWAGETFNEQFF,TGCAGTGCTAGAGATTTGTGGGCAGGGGAGACCTTCAATGAGCAGTTCTTC
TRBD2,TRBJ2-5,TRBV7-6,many,CASSFGGRGETQYF,TGTGCCAGCAGCTTTGGCGGGAGGGGGGAGACCCAGTACTTC
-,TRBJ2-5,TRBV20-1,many,CSVRDQETQYF,TGCAGTGTGCGGGACCAAGAGACCCAGTACTTC
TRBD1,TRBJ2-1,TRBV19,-,CASREDRALYNEQFF,TGTGCCAGTAGGGAGGACAGGGCCCTTTACAATGAGCAGTTCTTC